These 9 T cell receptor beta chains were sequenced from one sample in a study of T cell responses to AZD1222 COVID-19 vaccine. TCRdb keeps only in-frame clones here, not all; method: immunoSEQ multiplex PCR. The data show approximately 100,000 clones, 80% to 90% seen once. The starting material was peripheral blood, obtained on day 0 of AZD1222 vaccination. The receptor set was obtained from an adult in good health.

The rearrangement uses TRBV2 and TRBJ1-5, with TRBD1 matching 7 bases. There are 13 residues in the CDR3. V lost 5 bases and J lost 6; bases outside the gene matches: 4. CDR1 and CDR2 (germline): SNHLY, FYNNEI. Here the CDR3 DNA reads TGTGCCAGCAGTACAGGGGTCGTTCAGCCCCAGCATTTT. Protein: CASSTGVVQPQHF. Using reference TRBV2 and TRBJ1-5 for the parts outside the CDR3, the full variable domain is EPEVTQTPSHQVTQMGQEVILRCVPISNHLYFYWYRQILGQKVEFLVSFYNNEISEKSEIFDDQFSVERPDGSNFTLKIRSTKLEDSAMYFCASSTGVVQPQHFGDGTRLSIL.

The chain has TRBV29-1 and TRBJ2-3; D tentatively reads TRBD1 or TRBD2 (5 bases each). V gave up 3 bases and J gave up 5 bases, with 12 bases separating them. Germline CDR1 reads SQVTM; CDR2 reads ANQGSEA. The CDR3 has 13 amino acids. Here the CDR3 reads CSVEGDAGDTQYF. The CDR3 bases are TGCAGCGTTGAGGGGGACGCAGGAGATACGCAGTATTTT.

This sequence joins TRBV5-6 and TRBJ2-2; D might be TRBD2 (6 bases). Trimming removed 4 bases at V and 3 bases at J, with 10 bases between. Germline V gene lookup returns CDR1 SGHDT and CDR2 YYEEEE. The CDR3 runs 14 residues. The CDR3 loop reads CASSVGGDTGELFF. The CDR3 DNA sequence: TGTGCCAGCAGCGTCGGCGGGGACACCGGGGAGCTGTTTTTT.

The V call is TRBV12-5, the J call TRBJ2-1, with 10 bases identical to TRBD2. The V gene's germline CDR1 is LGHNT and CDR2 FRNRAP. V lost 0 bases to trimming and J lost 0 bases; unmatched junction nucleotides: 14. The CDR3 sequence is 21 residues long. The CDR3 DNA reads TGTGCTAGTGGTTTGGTACTAGGGACTAGCGATTTCATTAGCTCCTACAATGAGCAGTTCTTC. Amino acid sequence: CASGLVLGTSDFISSYNEQFF.

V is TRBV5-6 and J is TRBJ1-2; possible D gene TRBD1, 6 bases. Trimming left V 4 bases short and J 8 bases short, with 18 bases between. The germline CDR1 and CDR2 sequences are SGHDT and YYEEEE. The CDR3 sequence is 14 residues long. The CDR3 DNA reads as TGTGCCAGCAGCCCGCCCAGGGGAGGGACGGGCTACACCTTC. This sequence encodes CASSPPRGGTGYTF.

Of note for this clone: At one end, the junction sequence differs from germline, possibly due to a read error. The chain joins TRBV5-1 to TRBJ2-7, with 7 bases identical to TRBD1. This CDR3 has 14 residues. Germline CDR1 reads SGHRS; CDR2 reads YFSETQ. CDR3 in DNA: TGCGCCAACAGCTCGGGACAGCTCTCCTACGAGCAGTACTTC. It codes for CANSSGQLSYEQYF.

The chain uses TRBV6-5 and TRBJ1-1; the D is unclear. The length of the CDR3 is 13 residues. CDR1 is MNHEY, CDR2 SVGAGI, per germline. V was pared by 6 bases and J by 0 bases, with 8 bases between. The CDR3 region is CASRRLMNTEAFF. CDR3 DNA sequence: TGTGCCAGCAGGAGACTCATGAACACTGAAGCTTTCTTT.

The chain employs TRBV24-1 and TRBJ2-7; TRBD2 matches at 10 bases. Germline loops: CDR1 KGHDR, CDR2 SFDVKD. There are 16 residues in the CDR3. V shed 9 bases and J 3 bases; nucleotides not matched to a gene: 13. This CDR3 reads CATPLAGVVVDYEQYF. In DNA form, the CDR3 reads TGTGCCACCCCTCTAGCGGGAGTAGTTGTGGACTACGAGCAGTACTTC.

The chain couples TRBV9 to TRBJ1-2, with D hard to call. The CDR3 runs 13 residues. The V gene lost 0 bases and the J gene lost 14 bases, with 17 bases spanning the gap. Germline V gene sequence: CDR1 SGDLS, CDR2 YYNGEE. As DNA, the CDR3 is TGTGCCAGCAGCGTAGACCCTGCGAACCCGGGTACCTTC. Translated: CASSVDPANPGTF.